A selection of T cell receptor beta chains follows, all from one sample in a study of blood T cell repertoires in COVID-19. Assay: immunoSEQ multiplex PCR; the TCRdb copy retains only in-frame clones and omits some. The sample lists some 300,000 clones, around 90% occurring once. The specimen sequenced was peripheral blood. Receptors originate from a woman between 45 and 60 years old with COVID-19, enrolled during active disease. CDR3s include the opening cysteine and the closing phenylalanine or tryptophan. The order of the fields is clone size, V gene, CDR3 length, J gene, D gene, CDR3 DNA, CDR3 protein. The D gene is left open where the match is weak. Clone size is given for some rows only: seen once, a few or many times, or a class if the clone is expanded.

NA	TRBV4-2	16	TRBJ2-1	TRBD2	TGTGCCAGCAGCCAACAAGGGAGGGTTTCCTACAATGAGCAGTTCTTC	CASSQQGRVSYNEQFF
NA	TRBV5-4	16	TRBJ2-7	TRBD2	TGTGCCAGCAGCACGGGACTAGCGGGAGGGTTCTACGAGCAGTACTTC	CASSTGLAGGFYEQYF
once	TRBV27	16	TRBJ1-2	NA	TGTGCCAGCAGTTTTAGGGGGGGCGCCCCTCGTTCGGGCTACACCTTC	CASSFRGGAPRSGYTF
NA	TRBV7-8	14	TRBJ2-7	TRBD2	TGTGCCAGCAGCTATGTAGCGGGAGCTTACGAGCAGTACTTC	CASSYVAGAYEQYF
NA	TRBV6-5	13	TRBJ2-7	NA	TGTGCCAGCAGTTTCGGTGACACTGCTGTGCAGTACTTC	CASSFGDTAVQYF
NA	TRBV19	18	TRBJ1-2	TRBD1	TGTGCCAGTACCCCGGGTTCCTATAGACAGGGGAGGCGGTATGGCTACACCTTC	CASTPGSYRQGRRYGYTF
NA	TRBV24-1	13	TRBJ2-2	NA	TGTGCCACCAGTGGGGGCCACACCGGGGAGCTGTTTTTT	CATSGGHTGELFF
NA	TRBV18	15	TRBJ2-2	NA	TGTGCCAGCTCACCGATGGGGAGAAACACCGGGGAGCTGTTTTTT	CASSPMGRNTGELFF
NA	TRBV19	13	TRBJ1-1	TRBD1	TGTGCCAGCAATTTACAGGGGGCTACTGAAGCTTTCTTT	CASNLQGATEAFF
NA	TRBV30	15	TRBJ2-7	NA	TGTGCCTCCTCCCCCGGTGCAGGGATTCTCCACGAGCAGTACTTC	CASSPGAGILHEQYF
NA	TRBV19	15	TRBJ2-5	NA	TGTGCCAGTAGTCCCTTCGGGACTCTTAAAGAGACCCAGTACTTC	CASSPFGTLKETQYF
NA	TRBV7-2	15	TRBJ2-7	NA	TGTGCCAGCAGCTTATCACAGATACTTAACTACGAGCAGTACTTC	CASSLSQILNYEQYF
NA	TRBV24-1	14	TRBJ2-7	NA	TGTGCCACCAGTGACCCGGGGAGCTCCTACGAGCAGTACTTC	CATSDPGSSYEQYF
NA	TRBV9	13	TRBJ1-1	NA	TGTGCCAGCAGCGTCGGGGTGATCTCTGAAGCTTTCTTT	CASSVGVISEAFF
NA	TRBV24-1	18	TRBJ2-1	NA	TGTGCCACCACCCCGATTGCGACGGGGCGGGAAGAGTACAATGAGCAGTTCTTC	CATTPIATGREEYNEQFF
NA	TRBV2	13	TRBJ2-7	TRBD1	TGTGCCAGCAGTACTGACAGGGGGCACGAGCAGTACTTC	CASSTDRGHEQYF
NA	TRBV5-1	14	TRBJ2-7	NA	TGCGCCAGCAGCTTTTCCGGGAGTCAGTACGAGCAGTACTTC	CASSFSGSQYEQYF
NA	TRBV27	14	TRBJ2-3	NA	TGTGCCAGCAGCCCCGTTGGGTCACTAAAGCCATGGTATTTT	CASSPVGSLKPWYF
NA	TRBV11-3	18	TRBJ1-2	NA	TGTGCCAGCAGCGTCTCAACGGGAACTACTGGGGGCGACTATGGCTACACCTTC	CASSVSTGTTGGDYGYTF
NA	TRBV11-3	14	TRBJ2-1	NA	TGTGCCAGCAGCTTAGGCACAGGGTACAATGAGCAGTTCTTC	CASSLGTGYNEQFF
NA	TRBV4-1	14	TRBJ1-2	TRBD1	TGCGCCAGCAGCCCGGGACAGGGCAACTATGGCTACACCTTC	CASSPGQGNYGYTF
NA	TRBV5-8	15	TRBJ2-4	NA	TGTGCCAGCAGCTTGGGGAGGGATGGGAGTGACATTCAGTACTTC	CASSLGRDGSDIQYF
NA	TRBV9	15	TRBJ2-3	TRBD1	TGTGCCAGCAGCGGGGGACAGGGGAATATAGATACGCAGTATTTT	CASSGGQGNIDTQYF
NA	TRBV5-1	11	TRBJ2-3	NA	TGCGCCAGCAGCTCGGCAGATACGCAGTATTTT	CASSSADTQYF
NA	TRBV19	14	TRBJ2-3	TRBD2	TGTGCCACCGGCCAGCGGGGTCTCTCAGATACGCAGTATTTT	CATGQRGLSDTQYF
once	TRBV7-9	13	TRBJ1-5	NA	TGTGCCAGCAGCTTAGAAGCTGATCAGCCCCAGCATTTT	CASSLEADQPQHF
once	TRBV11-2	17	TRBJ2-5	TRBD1	TGTGCCAGCAGCTTATTCACTCGGACAGGGGGCAAAGAGACCCAGTACTTC	CASSLFTRTGGKETQYF
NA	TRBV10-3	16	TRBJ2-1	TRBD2	TGTGCCATCAGTGGTACCGGGACTAGCGGGAGTAATGAGCAGTTCTTC	CAISGTGTSGSNEQFF
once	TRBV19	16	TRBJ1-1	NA	TGTGCCAGTAGTATATTCCCGCCGGGGGTGAACACTGAAGCTTTCTTT	CASSIFPPGVNTEAFF
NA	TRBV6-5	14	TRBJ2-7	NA	TGTGCCAGCACCTCAGGGGGTAGCGGCTACGAGCAGTACTTC	CASTSGGSGYEQYF
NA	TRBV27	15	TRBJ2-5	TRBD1	TGTGCCAGCAGTGCCACCAGACAGGGGTTGGAGACCCAGTACTTC	CASSATRQGLETQYF